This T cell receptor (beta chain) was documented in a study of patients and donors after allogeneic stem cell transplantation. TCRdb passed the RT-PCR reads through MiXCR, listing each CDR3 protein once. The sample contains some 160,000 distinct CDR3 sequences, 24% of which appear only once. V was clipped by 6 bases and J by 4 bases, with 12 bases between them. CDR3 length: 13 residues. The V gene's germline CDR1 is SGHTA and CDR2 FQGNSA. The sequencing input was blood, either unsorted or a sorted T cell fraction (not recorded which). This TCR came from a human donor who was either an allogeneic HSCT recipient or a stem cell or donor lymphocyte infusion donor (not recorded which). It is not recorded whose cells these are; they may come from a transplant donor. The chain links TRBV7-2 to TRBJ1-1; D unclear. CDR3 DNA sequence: TGTGCCAGCAGACTAACGCACTTCACTGAAGCTTTCTTT. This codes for CASRLTHFTEAFF.